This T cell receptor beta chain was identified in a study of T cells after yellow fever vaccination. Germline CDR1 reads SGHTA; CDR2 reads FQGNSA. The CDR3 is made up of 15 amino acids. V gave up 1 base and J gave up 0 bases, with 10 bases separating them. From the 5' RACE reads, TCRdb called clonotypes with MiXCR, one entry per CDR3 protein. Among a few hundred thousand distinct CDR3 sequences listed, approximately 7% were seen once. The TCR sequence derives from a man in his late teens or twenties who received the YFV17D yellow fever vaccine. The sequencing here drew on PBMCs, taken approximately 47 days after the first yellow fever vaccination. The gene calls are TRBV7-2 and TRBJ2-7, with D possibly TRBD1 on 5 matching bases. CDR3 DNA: TGTGCCAGCAGCTTAGTTAACAGGAACTCCTACGAGCAGTACTTC. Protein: CASSLVNRNSYEQYF.